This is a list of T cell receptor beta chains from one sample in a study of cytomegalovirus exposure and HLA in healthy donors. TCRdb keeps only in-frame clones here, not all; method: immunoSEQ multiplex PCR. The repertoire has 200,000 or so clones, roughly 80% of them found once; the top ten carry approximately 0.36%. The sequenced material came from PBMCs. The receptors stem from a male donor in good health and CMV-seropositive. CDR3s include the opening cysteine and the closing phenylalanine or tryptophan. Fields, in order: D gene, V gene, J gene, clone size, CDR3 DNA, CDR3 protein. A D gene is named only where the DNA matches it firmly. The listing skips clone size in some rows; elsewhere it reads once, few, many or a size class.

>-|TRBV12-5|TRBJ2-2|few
TGTGCTAGTGGTTTGTCTCCCGGGGAGCTGTTTTTT
CASGLSPGELFF
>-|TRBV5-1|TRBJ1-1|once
TGCGCCAGCGGCGGGGGGGCCACTGAAGCTTTCTTT
CASGGGATEAFF
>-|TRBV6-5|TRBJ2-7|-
TGTGCCAGCAGCCGACGGGGGAACGAGCAGTACTTC
CASSRRGNEQYF
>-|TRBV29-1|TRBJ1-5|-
TGCAGCGTTGGGGAGGGAGATCAGCCCCAGCATTTT
CSVGEGDQPQHF
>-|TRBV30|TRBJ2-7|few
TGTGCCTGGAGGGACAGAGGCACCGAGCAGTACTTC
CAWRDRGTEQYF
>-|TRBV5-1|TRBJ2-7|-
TGCGCCAGCGGAGTGGTTGGCGAGCAGTACTTC
CASGVVGEQYF
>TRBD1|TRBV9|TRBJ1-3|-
TGTGCCAGCAGCGGAGGGACAGGGGGCAGTGGAAACACCATATATTTT
CASSGGTGGSGNTIYF
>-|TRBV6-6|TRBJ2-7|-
TGTGCCAGCTCACGGGACATGTCCTACGAGCAGTACTTC
CASSRDMSYEQYF
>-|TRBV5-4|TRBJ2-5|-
TGTGCCAGCAGCTTACCGGGACTCGCCACAGAGATCCAGTACTTC
CASSLPGLATEIQYF
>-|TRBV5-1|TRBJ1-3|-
TGCGCCAGCAGCCGCGAAACCTATTTCTCTGGAAACACCATATATTTT
CASSRETYFSGNTIYF
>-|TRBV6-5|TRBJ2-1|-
TGTGCCAGCAGTTACGCGGGGAAAAATGAGCAGTTCTTC
CASSYAGKNEQFF
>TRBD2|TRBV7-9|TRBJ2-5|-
TGTGCCAGCAGCTTAGGCCGGGGGGACCAAGAGACCCAGTACTTC
CASSLGRGDQETQYF
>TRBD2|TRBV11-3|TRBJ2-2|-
TGTGCCAGCAGCTTGGGGAGGGCCCTCACCGGGGAGCTGTTTTTT
CASSLGRALTGELFF
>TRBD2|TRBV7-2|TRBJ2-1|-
TGTGCCAGCAGCTCCAAAGCGGGGGGGCCGATTGAGCAGTTCTTC
CASSSKAGGPIEQFF
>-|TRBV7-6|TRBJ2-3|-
TGTGCCAGCAGCGCGGGCCACACAGATACGCAGTATTTT
CASSAGHTDTQYF
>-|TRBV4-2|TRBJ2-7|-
TGTGCCAGCAGCCAAGCCGAGACAGGTTATGGCGAGCAGTACTTC
CASSQAETGYGEQYF
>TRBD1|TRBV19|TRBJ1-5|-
TGTGCCAGTAGTATAGCCGGACAGGGGTACAATCAGCCCCAGCATTTT
CASSIAGQGYNQPQHF
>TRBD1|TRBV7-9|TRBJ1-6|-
TGTGCCAGCAGCCCCCAGACAGGGGGCAATTCACCCCTCCACTTT
CASSPQTGGNSPLHF
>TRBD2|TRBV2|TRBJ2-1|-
TGTGCCAGCAGTGAAGCGGGCGGGGGAAAATACAATGAGCAGTTCTTC
CASSEAGGGKYNEQFF
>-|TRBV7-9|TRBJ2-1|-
TGTGCCCACAAGGAGCAGTTCTTC
CAHKEQFF
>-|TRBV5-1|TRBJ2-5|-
TGCGCCAGCAAGGGGGGACAGTTCCAAGAGACCCAGTACTTC
CASKGGQFQETQYF
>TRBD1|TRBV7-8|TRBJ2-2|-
TGTGCCAGCAGCCGGGACAGGGGAATTGGGGAGCTGTTTTTT
CASSRDRGIGELFF
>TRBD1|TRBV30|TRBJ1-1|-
TGTGCCTTTGGACAGGGGATCCTCAACACTGAAGCTTTCTTT
CAFGQGILNTEAFF
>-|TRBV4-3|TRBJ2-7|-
TGCGCCAGCAGCCCGCAAAGGGGAAAAGGCTACGAGCAGTACTTC
CASSPQRGKGYEQYF
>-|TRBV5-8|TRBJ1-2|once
TGTGCCAGCAGCTTGGACAAAAACTATGGCTACACCTTC
CASSLDKNYGYTF
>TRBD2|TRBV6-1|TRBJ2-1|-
TGTGCCAGCAGCGGTCTAGCGGGGGCGTACAATGAGCAGTTCTTC
CASSGLAGAYNEQFF
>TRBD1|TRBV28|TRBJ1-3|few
TGTGCCAGCAGACTGACAGGGGCCAACACCATATATTTT
CASRLTGANTIYF
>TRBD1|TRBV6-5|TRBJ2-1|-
TGTGCCAGCAGTTCCTGGGACAGGAAACACAATGAGCAGTTCTTC
CASSSWDRKHNEQFF
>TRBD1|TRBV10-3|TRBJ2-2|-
TGTGCCATCGGGGACAGGGGAGACACCGGGGAGCTGTTTTTT
CAIGDRGDTGELFF
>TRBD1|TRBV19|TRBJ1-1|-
TGTGCCAGTAGTATAGATCGGCTTTCCCCCTGGACAGGGGGCACTGAAGCTTTCTTT
CASSIDRLSPWTGGTEAFF
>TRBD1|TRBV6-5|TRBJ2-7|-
TGTGCCAGCAGTTACTCGAAGACAGGGGGCTTCCACGAGCAGTACTTC
CASSYSKTGGFHEQYF
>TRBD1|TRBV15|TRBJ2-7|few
TGTGCCACCAGCAGACCCGACAGGGGCCTCGACGAGCAGTACTTC
CATSRPDRGLDEQYF
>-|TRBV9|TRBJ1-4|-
TGTGCCAGCAGCGCAGGGGCTACCACAACTAATGAAAAACTGTTTTTT
CASSAGATTTNEKLFF
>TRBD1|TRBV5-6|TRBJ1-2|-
TGTGCCAGCAACAGGGGGGGTATTAGTTTTGGCTACACCTTC
CASNRGGISFGYTF
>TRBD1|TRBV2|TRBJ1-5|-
TGTGCCAGCAACTTGGACAGGGGGCACAATCAGCCCCAGCATTTT
CASNLDRGHNQPQHF
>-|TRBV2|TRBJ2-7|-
TGTGCCAGCAGTAGTCAGGGGCGTATGAGCGAGCAGTACTTC
CASSSQGRMSEQYF
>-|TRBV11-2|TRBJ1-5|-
TGTGCCAGCAGCTTAGGTAGTAATCAGCCCCAGCATTTT
CASSLGSNQPQHF
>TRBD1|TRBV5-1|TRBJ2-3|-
TGCGCCAGCAGCTCCGACAGGGGGATCACAGATACGCAGTATTTT
CASSSDRGITDTQYF
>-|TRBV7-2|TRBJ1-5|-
TGTGCCAGCAGCTTAGTAGCAGGGGCTGATAATCAGCCCCAGCATTTT
CASSLVAGADNQPQHF
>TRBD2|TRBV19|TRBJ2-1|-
TGTGCCAGTAGGGGGGGGTGGCTAGCGGGTACTTACAATGAGCAGTTCTTC
CASRGGWLAGTYNEQFF
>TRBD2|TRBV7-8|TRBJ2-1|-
TGTGCCAGCAGCGCTACCGGGACTAGGGACTACAATGAGCAGTTCTTC
CASSATGTRDYNEQFF
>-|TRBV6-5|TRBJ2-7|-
TGTGCCAGCAGTCGGGGGACAGACTACGAGCAGTACTTC
CASSRGTDYEQYF
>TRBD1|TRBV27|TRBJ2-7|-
TGTGCCAGCAGTTTACCTCCCGCCGGGACAGGGGGCCGCCACGAGCAGTACTTC
CASSLPPAGTGGRHEQYF
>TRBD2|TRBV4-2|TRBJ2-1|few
TGTGCCAGCTCCCGGACTAGCGAATACAATGAGCAGTTCTTC
CASSRTSEYNEQFF
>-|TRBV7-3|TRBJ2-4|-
TGTGCCAGCAGCGAGCAGGGTCTAGCCAAAAACATTCAGTACTTC
CASSEQGLAKNIQYF
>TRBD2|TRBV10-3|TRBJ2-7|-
TGTGCCATCAGTGCATCTCTGGGGACTAGCGGGTCGACCTACGAGCAGTACTTC
CAISASLGTSGSTYEQYF
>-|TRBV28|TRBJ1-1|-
TGTGCCAGCAGTTTACGGAGGACTGAAGCTTTCTTT
CASSLRRTEAFF
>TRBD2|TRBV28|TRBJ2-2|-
TGTGCCAGCAGACTAGCGGGAGAAACCGGGGAGCTGTTTTTT
CASRLAGETGELFF
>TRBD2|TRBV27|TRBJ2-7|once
TGTGCCAGCAGTTTGACTAGCGGAGCTAACTACGAGCAGTACTTC
CASSLTSGANYEQYF
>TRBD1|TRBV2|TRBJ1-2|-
TGTGCCAGCAGCAGGGGGGCGCGTGGCTACACCTTC
CASSRGARGYTF
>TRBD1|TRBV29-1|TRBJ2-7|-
TGCAGCGTTGAAGCAGACCCTACAGGGGAGCACTCCTACGAGCAGTACTTC
CSVEADPTGEHSYEQYF
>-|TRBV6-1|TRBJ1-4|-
TGTGCCAGCAGTGAGAAATTGGGGACTCCTCTTAATGAAAAACTGTTTTTT
CASSEKLGTPLNEKLFF
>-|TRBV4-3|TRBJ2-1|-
TGCGCCAGCAGCCAAGAAGGTTACAGCCACAATGAGCAGTTCTTC
CASSQEGYSHNEQFF
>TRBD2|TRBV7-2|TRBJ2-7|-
TGCGCCAGCAGCTTAGGTTGGCTGAGTAGGGGAGGGTACGAGCAGTACTTC
CASSLGWLSRGGYEQYF
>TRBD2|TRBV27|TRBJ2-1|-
TGTGCCAGCACCGGACTAGCGGGATTAAGCTCCTACAATGAGCAGTTCTTC
CASTGLAGLSSYNEQFF
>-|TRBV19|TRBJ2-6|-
TGTGCCAGTAGTGCCCAGCAGGTCTCTGGGGCCAACGTCCTGACTTTC
CASSAQQVSGANVLTF